These 27 T cell receptor beta chains were sequenced from one sample in a study of T cell changes during pregnancy in multiple sclerosis. TCRdb's table, derived via immunoSEQ multiplex PCR, lists solely in-frame clones and lacks some. Of under 45,000 clones in the sample, roughly 95% are singletons; the top ten hold about 1%. The material was peripheral blood, obtained in the second trimester of pregnancy. Receptor source: a female donor with multiple sclerosis, enrolled in a pregnancy study.

This clone was detected once. The chain employs TRBV7-3 and TRBJ2-7; possibly TRBD2 for D (5 bases). V shed 5 bases and J shed 6 bases, with 20 bases lying between them. The CDR3 totals 15 residues. CDR1 and CDR2 from the germline V gene are SGHTA and FQGTGA. The CDR3 sequence: CASSSFGAVDVEQYF. The CDR3 DNA is TGTGCCAGCAGCAGTTTTGGAGCGGTCGACGTCGAGCAGTACTTC.

The chain employs TRBV28 and TRBJ1-1; maybe TRBD1 (6 bases). Trimming cost V 7 bases and J 0 bases, with 12 bases left between them. The CDR3 consists of 14 residues. CDR1 and CDR2 (germline): MDHEN, SYDVKM. The CDR3 sequence: CASTAGALNTEAFF. For the CDR3, the DNA is TGTGCCAGCACTGCAGGGGCCCTGAACACTGAAGCTTTCTTT.

The chain combines TRBV18 with TRBJ1-1; D unresolved. The CDR3 is 15 residues long. V was cut by 4 bases and J by 5 bases, with 17 bases left in between. Germline V CDR1 and CDR2: KGHSH, LQKENI. This CDR3 is CASSRRQASETEAFF. The CDR3 DNA reads TGTGCCAGCTCACGCCGGCAGGCCTCCGAAACTGAAGCTTTCTTT.

CDR3 loop: CASSLTGRVEQYF. CDR3 in DNA: TGTGCCAGCAGCTTAACGGGCAGGGTCGAGCAGTACTTC. V and J are TRBV7-3 and TRBJ2-7; D perhaps matches TRBD1 (5 bases). With 0 bases removed from V and 6 bases from J, the gap between germline ends came to 9 bases. CDR3 size: 13 residues. The germline V gene has CDR1 SGHTA and CDR2 FQGTGA.

V is TRBV28 and J is TRBJ1-1, with TRBD1 matching over 7 bases. Per germline, CDR1 MDHEN and CDR2 SYDVKM. The CDR3 extends over 14 amino acids. The V segment lost 2 bases and the J segment 4 bases; nucleotides outside the gene matches: 4. The CDR3 here is CASSLDRVVTEAFF. CDR3 nucleotides: TGTGCCAGCAGTTTAGACAGGGTGGTCACTGAAGCTTTCTTT.

Notes on this clone: One junction end does not reproduce the germline sequence, and a read error may be involved. The chain couples TRBV29-1 to TRBJ2-7, with a possible D match to TRBD2 (6 bases). Germline assignment: CDR1 SQVTM and CDR2 ANQGSEA. This CDR3 has 12 residues. The DNA for the CDR3 is TGCAGCGTTGAAGCGATGGAGGGAACCAGGGACTTC. Translating it yields CSVEAMEGTRDF.

V and J are TRBV23-1 and TRBJ2-3; 7 bases match TRBD1. TRBV23-1 is an ORF for which the function is uncertain. The CDR3 covers 17 residues. After removal of 1 base from V and 2 bases from J, the junction contained 9 bases not matched to a gene. The CDR3 DNA reads TGCGCCAGCAGTCAATACCAAGACAGGGAGCCCACAGATACGCAGTATTTT. It yields the protein CASSQYQDREPTDTQYF.

The chain joins TRBV7-9 to TRBJ2-7; 11 nucleotides agree with TRBD1. CDR3 length: 16 amino acids. The ends lost 5 bases at V and 5 bases at J; junction bases unmatched: 11. The germline CDR1 and CDR2 sequences are SEHNR and FQNEAQ (reference sequence). The CDR3 reads CASSRWTDRGQNEQYF. Written as DNA, the CDR3 is TGTGCCAGCAGCCGTTGGACGGACAGGGGGCAGAACGAGCAGTACTTC.

The chain recombines TRBV28 with TRBJ2-7; 8 bases are a match to TRBD1. This CDR3 contains 13 residues. V dropped 8 bases and J dropped 4; count of bases not matched to a gene: 7. Germline CDR1 MDHEN, CDR2 SYDVKM. The CDR3 region is CASGQGIGYEQYF. CDR3 sequence (DNA): TGTGCCAGCGGACAGGGTATTGGTTACGAGCAGTACTTC.

This clone was recorded only once. The chain is built from TRBV7-8 and TRBJ1-4; 9 bases are a match to TRBD1. Per germline, CDR1 SGHVS and CDR2 FQNEAQ. The CDR3 runs 17 residues. V trimming: 5 bases; J trimming: 7 bases; junction bases outside the gene matches: 14. DNA of the CDR3: TGTGCCAGCAGCCTCACCGGGACAGGGATCTCTGGTGAAAAACTGTTTTTT. Amino acids: CASSLTGTGISGEKLFF.

The genes are TRBV7-8 and TRBJ2-2; perhaps TRBD2 as D (6 bases). The CDR3 is 15 amino acids. Trimming cost V 0 bases and J 1 base, with 6 bases left between them. CDR1 SGHVS and CDR2 FQNEAQ come from the germline V gene. The CDR3 DNA is TGTGCCAGCAGCTTAGCGGGAGGGAACACCGGGGAGCTGTTTTTT. This codes for CASSLAGGNTGELFF. Complete variable domain (other parts from reference TRBV7-8 and TRBJ2-2): GAGVSQSPRYKVAKRGQDVALRCDPISGHVSLFWYQQALGQGPEFLTYFQNEAQLDKSGLPSDRFFAERPEGSVSTLKIQRTQQEDSAVYLCASSLAGGNTGELFFGEGSRLTVL.

V usage is TRBV28 and J usage is TRBJ2-1; 9 bases agree with TRBD2. In germline, CDR1 is MDHEN, CDR2 SYDVKM. V lost 0 bases and J lost 5; bases outside the gene matches: 5. The CDR3 totals 16 residues. Here the CDR3 DNA reads TGTGCCAGCAGTTTATGGGCGGGAGGGTCCCACAATGAGCAGTTCTTC. This encodes CASSLWAGGSHNEQFF.

The sample holds a few counts of this clone. The CDR3, as DNA: TGCAGCGTTGACAGGGGATACACCGGGGAGCTGTTTTTT. It codes for CSVDRGYTGELFF. The J gene is TRBJ2-2, the V gene TRBV29-1; D perhaps matches TRBD1 (6 bases). Between the trimmed V and J ends, which lost 3 bases and 3 bases, there was a span of 8 bases. Germline CDR1 reads SQVTM; CDR2 reads ANQGSEA. There are 13 residues in the CDR3.

This clone has just one count. V and J are TRBV5-6 and TRBJ2-5; possible D gene TRBD2, 5 bases. The ends were cut back, 2 bases at V and 5 bases at J, with 22 bases in the middle. The CDR3 is made up of 17 amino acids. Germline V gives CDR1 SGHDT, CDR2 YYEEEE. The CDR3 DNA reads as TGTGCCAGCAGCTTCAGAGGGAACCCCAAGCAACGGGAGACCCAGTACTTC. Its translation: CASSFRGNPKQRETQYF.

The chain carries TRBV29-1 and TRBJ2-1, with TRBD2 identical over 11 bases. Germline-derived CDR1 and CDR2 are SQVTM and ANQGSEA. J was trimmed by 8 bases and V by 1 base; bases with no gene match: 4. The length of the CDR3 is 14 residues. In DNA form, the CDR3 reads TGCAGCGTTGAAGTAGCGGGAGGGAAAGATGAGCAGTTCTTC. Its translation is CSVEVAGGKDEQFF.

This chain connects TRBV5-4 to TRBJ2-1; D unresolved. The CDR3 totals 12 residues. Trimming stripped 3 bases from V and 4 bases from J, with 5 bases between. Germline CDR1 and CDR2: SGHNT and YYREEE (reference sequence). The CDR3 nucleotides read TGTGCCAGCAGCTCTTTGTACAATGAGCAGTTCTTC. It yields the protein CASSSLYNEQFF.

This sequence joins TRBV2 and TRBJ2-7, with D maybe TRBD1 (6 bases). The ends were cut back, 4 bases at V and 2 bases at J, with 9 bases in the middle. Germline-derived CDR1 and CDR2 are SNHLY and FYNNEI. CDR3 length equals 13 residues. Written as DNA, the CDR3 is TGTGCCAGCAGTGTCCAGGGGACCTACGAGCAGTACTTC. Its protein is CASSVQGTYEQYF.

Here the CDR3 reads CASSGGLAGTYEQYF. CDR3 bases: TGTGCCAGCAGTGGGGGACTAGCGGGGACCTACGAGCAGTACTTC. The V and J genes are TRBV6-1 and TRBJ2-7, with 13 bases lining up with TRBD2. The CDR3 is 15 residues long. V dropped 4 bases and J dropped 2; count of bases not matched to a gene: 2. In germline, CDR1 is MNHNS, CDR2 SASEGT.

This clone came up a few times. V usage is TRBV10-3 and J usage is TRBJ2-7; D unclear. This CDR3 has 13 amino acids. V lost 2 bases, J lost 4 bases, and 9 bases lay in between. CDR1 is ENHRY and CDR2 is SYGVKD in the germline V gene. Here the CDR3 reads CAISENPGYEQYF. CDR3 nucleotides: TGTGCCATCAGTGAGAATCCCGGTTACGAGCAGTACTTC.

In this sample, this clone turned up once. The V and J genes are TRBV15 and TRBJ1-1; 7 nucleotides align to TRBD1. This CDR3 comprises 15 residues. J gave up 0 bases and V 2 bases, and 3 bases lay outside the gene matches. Per the germline V gene, CDR1 is LNHNV and CDR2 is YYDKDF (reference sequence). In nucleotides, the CDR3 is TGTGCCACCAGCAGATCCGGGACAGTGAACACTGAAGCTTTCTTT. Amino acid sequence: CATSRSGTVNTEAFF.

The CDR3 DNA is TGTGCCAGCAGCTTAGGGTGGGGGCAATCGGGTGAGCAGTACTTC. Its translation: CASSLGWGQSGEQYF. V and J are TRBV11-2 and TRBJ2-7, with a possible D match to TRBD1 (6 bases). Trimming removed 1 base from V and 7 bases from J, with 17 bases in between. This CDR3 comprises 15 residues. Germline V gene sequence: CDR1 SGHAT, CDR2 FQNNGV.

V gene TRBV28 combines with J gene TRBJ1-1; perhaps TRBD1 as D (6 bases). From germline, CDR1 is MDHEN and CDR2 SYDVKM. V lost 2 bases and J lost 5, with 12 bases in between. This CDR3 comprises 14 residues. The DNA of the CDR3 is TGTGCCAGCAGTTTAAGGGGGGGGACGACTGAAGCTTTCTTT. Its translation is CASSLRGGTTEAFF.

In DNA, the CDR3 is TGTGCCAGTCGAGACAGGGGGGGATTCACAGATACGCAGTATTTT. Amino acid sequence: CASRDRGGFTDTQYF. The chain carries TRBV19 and TRBJ2-3; 9 nucleotides agree with TRBD1. The germline gives CDR1 LNHDA, CDR2 SQIVND (reference sequence). The CDR3 length is 15 residues. The ends lost 8 bases at V and 2 bases at J; junction bases unmatched: 8.

The J gene is TRBJ2-1, the V gene TRBV18; TRBD1 aligns across 7 bases. Germline CDR1 and CDR2: KGHSH and LQKENI. The CDR3 loop spans 15 amino acids. V lost 1 base, J lost 9 bases, and 9 bases stayed unmatched. As DNA, the CDR3 is TGTGCCAGCTCACCACAAGCAAGGGGGCAGGGTGAGCAGTTCTTC. Amino acid sequence: CASSPQARGQGEQFF. Together with reference TRBV18 and TRBJ2-1, the CDR3 gives the full variable domain: NAGVMQNPRHLVRRRGQEARLRCSPMKGHSHVYWYRQLPEEGLKFMVYLQKENIIDESGMPKERFSAEFPKEGPSILRIQQVVRGDSAAYFCASSPQARGQGEQFFGPGTRLTVL.

CDR3 in amino acids: CASSPQSGEETQYF. The CDR3 bases are TGTGCCAGCTCACCACAATCAGGGGAAGAGACCCAGTACTTC. This chain joins TRBV18 and TRBJ2-5; a possible D gene is TRBD1 (6 bases). This CDR3 comprises 14 residues. Trimming took off 1 base at V and 3 bases at J, with 9 bases between the two ends. Per germline, CDR1 KGHSH and CDR2 LQKENI. Filled out from reference TRBV18 and TRBJ2-5, the complete variable domain reads NAGVMQNPRHLVRRRGQEARLRCSPMKGHSHVYWYRQLPEEGLKFMVYLQKENIIDESGMPKERFSAEFPKEGPSILRIQQVVRGDSAAYFCASSPQSGEETQYFGPGTRLLVL.

The genes are TRBV6-1 and TRBJ2-3, with 11 bases aligning to TRBD2. The CDR3 contains 15 residues. Losses at the gene ends were 6 bases for V and 6 bases for J; bases not matched to a gene: 8. Per the germline V gene, CDR1 is MNHNS and CDR2 is SASEGT. Written as DNA, the CDR3 is TGTGCCAGCAGCGGCCTCGCTAGCGGGGGGGATACGCAGTATTTT. It is translated as CASSGLASGGDTQYF.

The chain employs TRBV27 and TRBJ2-3; 7 positions agree with TRBD1. The germline CDR1 and CDR2 sequences are MNHEY and SMNVEV (reference sequence). With 1 base clipped from V and 1 base from J, the junction kept 11 bases outside the gene matches. The CDR3 runs to 18 residues. CDR3 sequence: CASSLYPRRQGCTDTQYF. Here the CDR3 DNA reads TGTGCCAGCAGTTTATATCCGAGACGACAGGGTTGCACAGATACGCAGTATTTT.